What follows describes a single T cell receptor (beta chain). The entry originates in a study of blood T cell repertoires in COVID-19. Study at large: Acute and convalescent COVID-19 samples came from the United States, Italy and Spain. The cDNA or gDNA used as material had been derived from T cells, B-cell-depleted T cells, or PBMCs.

Per germline, CDR1 LGHNA and CDR2 YSLEER. The CDR3 runs 17 residues. V lost 6 bases and J 0 bases, leaving 15 bases between the germline ends. Authors' data handling: Amplification with reference gene primers provided the estimates of nucleated cell counts. Clones were read by immunoSEQ multiplex PCR, and TCRdb kept only the in-frame ones, dropping some. V and J calls and clone size are those listed in that table; D and trimming were worked out from the DNA. The sample has roughly 80,000 clones, roughly 88% seen once. The chain combines TRBV4-3 with TRBJ1-6, with D unclear. This receptor was obtained from a man aged 50-60 years with active COVID-19. The sequencing input was peripheral blood. Here the CDR3 reads CASRLDPRSSYNSPLHF. The CDR3 region has the DNA TGCGCCAGCAGGCTTGACCCCCGGAGCTCCTATAATTCACCCCTCCACTTT.